This T cell receptor (beta chain) is drawn from a study of blood T cell repertoires in COVID-19. In the study overall: Samples of COVID-19 (acute and convalescent) were obtained from the United States, Italy and Spain.

Germline CDR1 is SGHNT and CDR2 is YYREEE (reference sequence). J lost 2 bases, V lost 6 bases, and 4 bases had no gene match. This CDR3 contains 14 residues. Profiled with immunoSEQ multiplex PCR; TCRdb holds only in-frame clones, not every one. Here the sample spans about 160,000 clones, 81% being singletons. Sequencing was performed on peripheral blood. The receptor was isolated from a man aged 55-75 years with active or convalescent COVID-19. The chain combines TRBV5-4 with TRBJ2-5, with TRBD2 identical over 10 bases. In DNA form, the CDR3 reads TGTGCCAGCACCCGGACTAGCGGACAAGAGACCCAGTACTTC. It encodes CASTRTSGQETQYF. Using reference TRBV5-4 and TRBJ2-5 for the parts outside the CDR3, the full variable domain is ETGVTQSPTHLIKTRGQQVTLRCSSQSGHNTVSWYQQALGQGPQFIFQYYREEENGRGNFPPRFSGLQFPNYSSELNVNALELDDSALYLCASTRTSGQETQYFGPGTRLLVL.